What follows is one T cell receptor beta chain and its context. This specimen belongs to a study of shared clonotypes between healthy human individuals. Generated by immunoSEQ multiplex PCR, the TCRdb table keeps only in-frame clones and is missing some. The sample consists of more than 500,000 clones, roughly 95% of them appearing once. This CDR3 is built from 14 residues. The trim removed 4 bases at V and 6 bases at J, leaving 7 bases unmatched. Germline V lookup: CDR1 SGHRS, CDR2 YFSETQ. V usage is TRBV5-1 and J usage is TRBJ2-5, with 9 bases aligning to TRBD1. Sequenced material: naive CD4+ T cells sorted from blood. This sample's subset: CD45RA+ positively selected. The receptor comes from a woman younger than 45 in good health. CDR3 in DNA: TGCGCCAGCAGCCAGGGACAGGGTAGCAAGACCCAGTACTTC. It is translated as CASSQGQGSKTQYF.